The rows below give T cell receptor beta chains drawn from one sample of a study of OX40 agonist ivuxolimab in advanced cancers. Sequencing was performed with immunoSEQ multiplex PCR; in TCRdb, only in-frame clones are kept and a portion is missing. The repertoire includes about 91,000 clones, over 75% of them detected once, and about 1.9% sits in the top ten. Sequencing was performed on CD4+ or CD8+ T cells sorted from blood, taken in a trial of the OX40 agonist ivuxolimab. Receptors were obtained from an adult with an advanced solid tumor such as melanoma, head and neck, liver or kidney cancer. Each CDR3 is given with its conserved first and last residue. The D gene is left open where the match is weak. A clone size is listed for some rows: how often the clone was seen (once, few, many), or a class if it is expanded.

D gene	V gene	J gene	clone size	CDR3 protein	CDR3 DNA
TRBD1	TRBV6-5	TRBJ2-6	-	CASRQTGSGANVLTF	TGTGCCAGCAGACAGACAGGGTCTGGGGCCAACGTCCTGACTTTC
-	TRBV30	TRBJ2-3	once	CAWSVPGRTDTQYF	TGTGCCTGGAGTGTACCAGGACGCACAGATACGCAGTATTTT
-	TRBV19	TRBJ1-5	-	CASSIGSRVSNQPQHF	TGTGCCAGTAGTATAGGCAGCAGGGTGAGCAATCAGCCCCAGCATTTT
-	TRBV6-6	TRBJ2-5	-	CASSYSGVTKETQYF	TGTGCCAGCAGTTACTCGGGGGTCACCAAAGAGACCCAGTACTTC
-	TRBV5-5	TRBJ1-4	-	CASSLWQENEKLFF	TGTGCCAGCAGCTTGTGGCAGGAAAATGAAAAACTGTTTTTT
-	TRBV5-1	TRBJ2-7	-	CASKMGEFSYEQYF	TGCGCCAGCAAAATGGGGGAGTTCTCCTACGAGCAGTACTTC
-	TRBV4-1	TRBJ1-2	few	CASSQGEGRADGYTF	TGCGCCAGCAGCCAAGGCGAAGGCAGGGCAGATGGCTACACCTTC
TRBD1	TRBV5-1	TRBJ1-4	-	CASSPDRAGEKLFF	TGCGCCAGCAGCCCGGACAGGGCGGGCGAAAAACTGTTTTTT
-	TRBV6-1	TRBJ2-3	-	CASSAWGSGSTDTQYF	TGTGCCAGCAGTGCTTGGGGCAGTGGAAGCACAGATACGCAGTATTTT
TRBD2	TRBV10-3	TRBJ2-7	-	CAISEPKPGLADEQYF	TGTGCCATCAGTGAGCCTAAACCGGGACTAGCGGACGAGCAGTACTTC
-	TRBV7-3	TRBJ2-7	once	CASSLMGGPNEQYF	TGTGCCAGCAGCTTAATGGGCGGTCCCAACGAGCAGTACTTC
TRBD2	TRBV5-1	TRBJ2-7	-	CASSPAGGRSYEQYF	TGCGCCAGCAGCCCGGCGGGAGGCCGCTCCTACGAGCAGTACTTC
-	TRBV5-8	TRBJ1-3	-	CASSLDGSSGNTIYF	TGTGCCAGCAGCTTGGATGGGAGCTCTGGAAACACCATATATTTT
TRBD2	TRBV5-1	TRBJ2-7	once	CASRLGLAGEDEQYF	TGCGCCAGCAGACTCGGACTAGCGGGAGAGGACGAGCAGTACTTC
TRBD1	TRBV23-1	TRBJ2-7	-	CASSQLGTGRNYEQYF	TGCGCCAGCAGTCAATTGGGGACAGGGAGAAATTACGAGCAGTACTTC
-	TRBV5-1	TRBJ1-4	-	CASSLAVAATNEKLFF	TGCGCCAGCAGCTTGGCGGTCGCCGCAACTAATGAAAAACTGTTTTTT
-	TRBV28	TRBJ2-3	-	CASRGRGPDTQYF	TGTGCCAGCAGGGGCAGGGGTCCAGATACGCAGTATTTT